These 10 T cell receptor beta chains share one sample of origin, sequenced in a study of blood T cell repertoires in COVID-19. The protocol was immunoSEQ multiplex PCR, while the TCRdb copy is restricted to in-frame clones and leaves out a portion. Altogether under 300,000 clones are present, roughly nine tenths being singletons, with the ten largest covering 1.5% to 2%. The specimen sequenced was PBMCs or T cells enriched from blood (not recorded which). Receptors originate from a middle-aged woman who had recovered from COVID-19.

The V and J genes are TRBV19 and TRBJ2-5; D gene unclear. The length of the CDR3 is 11 residues. Trimming cost V 5 bases and J 4 bases, with 5 bases left between them. Germline loops: CDR1 LNHDA, CDR2 SQIVND (reference sequence). The DNA of the CDR3 is TGTGCCAGTAGTGTGCGAGAGACCCAGTACTTC. Residues: CASSVRETQYF.

V gene TRBV19 combines with J gene TRBJ1-2; TRBD1 aligns across 7 bases. This CDR3 is built from 14 residues. Trimming cost V 4 bases and J 4 bases; bases outside gene matches: 6. From germline, CDR1 is LNHDA and CDR2 SQIVND (reference sequence). DNA of the CDR3: TGTGCCAGTAGTAACAGGGGTCCCCCCTATGGCTACACCTTC. Amino acids: CASSNRGPPYGYTF.

This chain links TRBV19 with TRBJ2-4; a possible D gene is TRBD1 (6 bases). CDR3 length equals 15 residues. Trimming removed 5 bases from V and 5 bases from J, with 16 bases in between. Germline values: CDR1 LNHDA, CDR2 SQIVND (reference sequence). The CDR3 DNA reads as TGTGCCAGTAGTGCTCGCCGTGGGGGCGAAAACATTCAGTACTTC. Translation gives CASSARRGGENIQYF.

V usage is TRBV27 and J usage is TRBJ1-2; D gene uncertain. V gave up 4 bases and J gave up 0 bases, with 12 bases separating them. From germline, CDR1 is MNHEY and CDR2 SMNVEV (reference sequence). The CDR3 consists of 15 residues. CDR3 DNA sequence: TGTGCCAGCAGTTACCGAGGTGGCACTAACTATGGCTACACCTTC. It is translated as CASSYRGGTNYGYTF.

On this clone: Other DNA sequences in the sample encode the same CDR3. The CDR3 here is CASRSTGNTEAFF. Here the CDR3 DNA reads TGTGCCAGCAGGTCGACAGGGAACACTGAAGCTTTCTTT. The chain couples TRBV2 to TRBJ1-1; perhaps TRBD1 as D (6 bases). The germline CDR1 and CDR2 sequences are SNHLY and FYNNEI. The length of the CDR3 is 13 residues. Trimming shortened V by 6 bases and J by 1 base, and 9 bases separated the two germline ends.

The rearrangement joins TRBV10-1 to TRBJ1-1; no clear D. The CDR3 length is 15 residues. The V gene's germline CDR1 is WNHNN and CDR2 SYGVQD (reference sequence). Trimming pared 6 bases from V and 3 bases from J, leaving 17 bases between. In nucleotides, the CDR3 is TGCGCCAGCAGCCTCTGGAAATCCCGGGACACTGAAGCTTTCTTT. Translating gives CASSLWKSRDTEAFF.

The gene calls are TRBV7-3 and TRBJ2-3; TRBD2 aligns across 8 bases. Trimming took 5 bases from V and 7 from J; bases not matched to a gene: 11. The length of the CDR3 is 15 residues. CDR1 and CDR2 from the germline V gene are SGHTA and FQGTGA. The CDR3 coding sequence is TGTGCCAGCAGCCCTACGGGGGGGGCGGGTAATACGCAGTATTTT. Protein: CASSPTGGAGNTQYF. Supplemented by reference TRBV7-3 and TRBJ2-3, the full variable domain reads GAGVSQTPSNKVTEKGKYVELRCDPISGHTALYWYRQSLGQGPEFLIYFQGTGAADDSGLPNDRFFAVRPEGSVSTLKIQRTERGDSAVYLCASSPTGGAGNTQYFGPGTRLTVL.

The chain carries TRBV15 and TRBJ2-2; D is unresolved. The CDR3 totals 13 residues. Trimming pared 0 bases from V and 7 bases from J, leaving 6 bases between. The germline V gene has CDR1 LNHNV and CDR2 YYDKDF (reference sequence). The CDR3 DNA sequence: TGTGCCACCAGCAGAGATTCCATCGGGGAGCTGTTTTTT. Amino acids: CATSRDSIGELFF.

This clone was observed a single time. The chain carries TRBV29-1 and TRBJ2-5; the D is unclear. The V end was cut by 5 bases, the J end by 5 bases, with 12 bases between. Germline CDR1 reads SQVTM; CDR2 reads ANQGSEA. CDR3 length: 12 residues. Here the CDR3 DNA reads TGCAGCGTTTCCCTACCCTCCGAGACCCAGTACTTC. Protein sequence: CSVSLPSETQYF.

The chain recombines TRBV4-2 with TRBJ2-5; 11 bases agree with TRBD1. Per the germline V gene, CDR1 is LGHNA and CDR2 is YNFKEQ. Trimming cost V 1 base and J 3 bases; bases outside gene matches: 4. This CDR3 has 16 residues. In DNA form, the CDR3 reads TGTGCCAGCAGCCAAGGGGACAGGGGGTTAGAAGAGACCCAGTACTTC. Amino acid sequence: CASSQGDRGLEETQYF.